This TCR beta chain stems from a study of OX40 agonist ivuxolimab in advanced cancers. About the research overall: Among those enrolled, mean age was 60 years (range roughly 20 to 79) and roughly 84% were male.

Overall study results and limits: Within 6 weeks, CD4+ and CD8+ blood T cells expanded clonally at 0.1 to 3.0 mg/kg.

Clones were read by immunoSEQ multiplex PCR, and TCRdb kept only the in-frame ones, dropping some. The sample shows about 71,000 clones, 86% of them seen only once. Notes on this clone: Its antigen is unidentified.

The V segment lost 7 bases and the J segment 6 bases; nucleotides outside the gene matches: 6. Germline CDR1 is MNHNY and CDR2 is SVGAGI (reference sequence). The CDR3 spans 14 residues. This chain links TRBV6-6 with TRBJ2-2, with TRBD1 matching over 9 bases. The sample here was CD4+ or CD8+ T cells sorted from blood, taken in a trial of the OX40 agonist ivuxolimab. The TCR sequence derives from an adult with an advanced solid tumor such as melanoma, head and neck, liver or kidney cancer. The CDR3, as DNA: TGTGCCAGCACCTCACAGGGGGCCCCCGGGGAGCTGTTTTTT. Residues: CASTSQGAPGELFF.